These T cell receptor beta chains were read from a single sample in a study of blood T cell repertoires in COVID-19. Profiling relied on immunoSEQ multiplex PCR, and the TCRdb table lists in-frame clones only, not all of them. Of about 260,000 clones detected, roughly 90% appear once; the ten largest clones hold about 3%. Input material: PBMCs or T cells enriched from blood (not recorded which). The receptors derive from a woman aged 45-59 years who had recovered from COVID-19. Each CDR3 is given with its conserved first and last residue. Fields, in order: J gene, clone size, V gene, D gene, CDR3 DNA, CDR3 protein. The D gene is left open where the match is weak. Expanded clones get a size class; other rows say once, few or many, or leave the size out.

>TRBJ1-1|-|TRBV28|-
TGTGCCAGCACCAGATCAGGATTCGCTTTCTTT
CASTRSGFAFF
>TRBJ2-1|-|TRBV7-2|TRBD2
TGTGCCAGCAGCTTAGCGCTAGACAGGGCGCTAGCGGGAGGGCCTAACCCTGAGCAGTTCTTC
CASSLALDRALAGGPNPEQFF
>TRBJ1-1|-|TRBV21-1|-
TGTGCCAGCAGCTATTGGGACAGTGACACTGAAGCTTTCTTT
CASSYWDSDTEAFF
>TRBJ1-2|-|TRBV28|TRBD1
TGTGCCAGCAGCCACCTGTTCCTAGACAGGGGGCGGTGGGATAACTATGGCTACACCTTC
CASSHLFLDRGRWDNYGYTF
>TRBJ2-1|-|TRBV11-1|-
TGTGCCAGCAAGGGAGGGGGAAGGGTTTACAATGAGCAGTTCTTC
CASKGGGRVYNEQFF
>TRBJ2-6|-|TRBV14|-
TGTGCCAGCAGCCGAACAGCCTCTTGGTGGGCCAACGTCCTGACTTTC
CASSRTASWWANVLTF
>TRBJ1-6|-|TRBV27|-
TGTGCCAGCAGTCCTCGACAGAATTCACCCCTCCACTTT
CASSPRQNSPLHF
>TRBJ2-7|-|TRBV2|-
TGTGCCACCACCGACGACATATTCTACGAGCAGTACTTC
CATTDDIFYEQYF
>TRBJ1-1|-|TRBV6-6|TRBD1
TGTGCCAGCAGTTACTCCCAGGGGGGCCCCACTGAAGCTTTCTTT
CASSYSQGGPTEAFF
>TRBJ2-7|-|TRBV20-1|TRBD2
TGCAGTGCTAGTCCCCCCGGGGGGGACTGGTTCGAGCAGTACTTC
CSASPPGGDWFEQYF
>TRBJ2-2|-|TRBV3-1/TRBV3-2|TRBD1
TGTGCCAGCAGCCAAAGGGACAGGGACACCGGGGAGCTGTTTTTT
CASSQRDRDTGELFF
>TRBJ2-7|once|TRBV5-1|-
TGCGCCAGCAGCTTGGTCGCGACAGAGGCCTACGAGCAGTACTTC
CASSLVATEAYEQYF
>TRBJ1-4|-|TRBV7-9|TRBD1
TGTGCCAGCAGCCCTACAGGGGGGAGGGAGTACGAAAAACTGTTTTTT
CASSPTGGREYEKLFF
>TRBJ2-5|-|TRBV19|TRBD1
TGTGCCAGTACTCGGGACAGGGGAGGGCAAGAGACCCAGTACTTC
CASTRDRGGQETQYF
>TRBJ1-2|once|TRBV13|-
TGTGCCAGCAGCTTAGGCCTAACCTTAGCTAACTATGGCTACACCTTC
CASSLGLTLANYGYTF
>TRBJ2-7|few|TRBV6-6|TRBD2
TGTGCCAGCAGTTATACGCTAGCGGGAGGGTACGAGCAGTACTTC
CASSYTLAGGYEQYF
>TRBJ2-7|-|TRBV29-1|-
TGCAGCGTTTCTATCCGACAGACTCCAGGCGAGCAGTACTTC
CSVSIRQTPGEQYF
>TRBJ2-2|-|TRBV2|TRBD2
TGTGCCAGCAGTTTTCCGGGACTAGCGGGAGGGAACACCGGGGAGCTGTTTTTT
CASSFPGLAGGNTGELFF
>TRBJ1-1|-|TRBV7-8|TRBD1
TGTGCCAGCAGCGTGATACAGGGGGCGAACACTGAAGCTTTCTTT
CASSVIQGANTEAFF
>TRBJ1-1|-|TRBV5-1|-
TGCGCCAGCAGCGCACAGACAGCGAACACTGAAGCTTTCTTT
CASSAQTANTEAFF
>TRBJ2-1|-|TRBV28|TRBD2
TGTGCCAGTATTAGCGGGCGGATAGGGGAGCAGTTCTTC
CASISGRIGEQFF
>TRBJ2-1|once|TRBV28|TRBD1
TGTGCCAGCGGGACAGGCTTATACAATGAGCAGTTCTTC
CASGTGLYNEQFF
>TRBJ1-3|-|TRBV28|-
TGTGCCAGCAGTTTAGGTGGAGTGCGCTTCGTAAACACCATATATTTT
CASSLGGVRFVNTIYF
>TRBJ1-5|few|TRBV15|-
TGTGCCACCAGCAGCATAAACAGGGAAGGTCAGCCCCAGCATTTT
CATSSINREGQPQHF
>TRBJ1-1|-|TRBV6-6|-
TGTGCCAGCAGTACGCGGACAGAGAACACTGAAGCTTTCTTT
CASSTRTENTEAFF
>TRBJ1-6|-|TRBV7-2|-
TGTGCCAGCAGCTTAGGAGGGGGGGATAATTCACCCCTCCACTTT
CASSLGGGDNSPLHF